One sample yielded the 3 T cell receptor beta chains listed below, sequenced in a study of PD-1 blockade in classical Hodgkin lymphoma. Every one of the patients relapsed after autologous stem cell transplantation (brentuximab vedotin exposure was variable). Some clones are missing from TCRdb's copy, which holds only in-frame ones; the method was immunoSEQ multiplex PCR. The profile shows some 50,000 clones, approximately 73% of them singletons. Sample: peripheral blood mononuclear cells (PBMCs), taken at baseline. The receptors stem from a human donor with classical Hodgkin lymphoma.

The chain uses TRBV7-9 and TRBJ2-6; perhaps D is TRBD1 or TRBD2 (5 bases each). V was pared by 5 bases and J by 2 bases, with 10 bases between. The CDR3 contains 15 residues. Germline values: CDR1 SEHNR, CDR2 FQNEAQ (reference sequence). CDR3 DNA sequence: TGTGCCAGCAGCGAGGGGTACGCTGGGGCCAACGTCCTGACTTTC. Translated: CASSEGYAGANVLTF.

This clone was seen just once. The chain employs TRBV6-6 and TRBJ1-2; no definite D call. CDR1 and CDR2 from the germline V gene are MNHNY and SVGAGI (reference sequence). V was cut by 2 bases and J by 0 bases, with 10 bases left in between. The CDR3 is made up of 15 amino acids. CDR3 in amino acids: CASSYVGGPNYGYTF. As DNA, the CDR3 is TGTGCCAGCAGTTACGTTGGAGGACCTAACTATGGCTACACCTTC.

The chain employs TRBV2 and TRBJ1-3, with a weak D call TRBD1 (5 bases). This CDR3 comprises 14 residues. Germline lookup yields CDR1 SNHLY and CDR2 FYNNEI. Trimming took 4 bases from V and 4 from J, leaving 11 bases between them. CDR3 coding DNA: TGTGCCAGCAGTGGGGGGTTTTGGGGAAACACCATATATTTT. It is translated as CASSGGFWGNTIYF.